This T cell receptor beta chain came from a study of graft-versus-host responses after intestinal transplantation listed by TCRdb under 2021. The study in broad terms: The transplants that recipients got were multivisceral, liver-intestinal, or isolated intestinal. The cohort enrolled 24 intestinal transplant recipients, one of whom was a retransplant, and 3 patients without pretransplant specimens were excluded. Alloreactive clones were identified by sequencing pre-transplant mixed lymphocyte reaction products and comparing them with unstimulated pre-transplant donor and recipient T cells. A peak of at least 4% donor T cells among recipient peripheral blood mononuclear cells was the definition used for donor T cell macrochimerism. Anti-thymocyte globulin induction was given to all recipients, followed by maintenance tacrolimus and steroids for 2 to 3 years. Rather than going through the commercial service, samples from three later patients were sequenced in-house on an Illumina MiSeq and processed with MiXCR. After intestinal transplantation, graft-versus-host and host-versus-graft alloreactive T cell clones were followed in the graft, circulation and bone marrow using bulk TCR-beta CDR3 sequencing. General conclusions and limits of the study: In patients with donor T cell macrochimerism, the allografts had high GvH to HvG T cell clonal ratios. GvH clones were detected in recipient bone marrow, and some appeared earlier in ileal mucosa or blood, consistent with an intestinal mucosal origin. Early after transplant, declines in HvG clones were associated with peak levels of circulating GvH clones. The conclusions were limited by the relatively low number and heterogeneity of the intestinal transplant patients.

To isolate intraepithelial and lamina propria lymphocytes from graft specimens, dithiothreitol, EDTA incubations and collagenase D digestion were used. Bulk TCR-beta sequencing was performed on serial intestinal graft biopsy specimens collected as late as 600 days after transplant. CDR3 length: 15 amino acids, cysteine to phenylalanine. Only the CDR3 part of the read is kept: 45 bases, read in frame from the first base. From the germline V gene, CDR1 is MGHRA and CDR2 is YSYEKL. The V end gives up 11 bases and the J end 4 bases, leaving 8 bases in the junction not matched to a gene. The library relied on the immunoSEQ multiplex PCR assay. For most patients, genomic DNA was subjected to high-throughput TCR-beta CDR3 sequencing by Adaptive Biotechnologies. Regarding the original processing steps: TCR sequencing data were retrieved from Adaptive's ImmunoSEQ software for 15 to 20 patients, whereas a few other patients were processed with MiXCR and VDJtools. CDR3 nucleotide sequences shared between donor and recipient were removed because their origin could not be assigned. To be classed as alloreactive, a clone needed at least 2-fold expansion over unstimulated cells and a minimum CFSE-low frequency of 0.002% (template counts) or 0.001% (read counts). Clones detected in sequenced pre-transplant spleen, lymph node, or MLR CFSE-low populations of the donor or recipient were defined as mappable. Cumulative frequency of alloreactive clones was calculated as a percentage of all sequences weighted by copy number. Here the immuneACCESS table is served through TCRdb, limited to in-frame sequences with V and J called. Missing clones are a known gap in these copies; in checked studies unresolved V genes cover under half, and the rest lacks a known reason. Clonal size and the V and J genes are those of that table, whereas D and trimming came from the DNA. The table for this sample lists 14,000 to 15,000 clones; about 55% of them were counted only once. Around 13% of the sample goes to the ten largest clones.

This clone was seen a handful of times. The antigen it binds to is not known. No qualities accompany the bases; no much larger clone lies one base away. The rearrangement combines TRBV4-1 with TRBJ2-3; 14 middle bases align to TRBD2. The clonotype was recovered from a human patient who received an intestinal transplant, so some T cells may come from the graft donor. Sequencing used ileum tissue, obtained 524 days after transplant. The nucleotide sequence reads as follows: TGCGCCGCAGGCACGACTAGCGGGGGGGCAGATACGCAGTATTTT. This is translated as CAAGTTSGGADTQYF.